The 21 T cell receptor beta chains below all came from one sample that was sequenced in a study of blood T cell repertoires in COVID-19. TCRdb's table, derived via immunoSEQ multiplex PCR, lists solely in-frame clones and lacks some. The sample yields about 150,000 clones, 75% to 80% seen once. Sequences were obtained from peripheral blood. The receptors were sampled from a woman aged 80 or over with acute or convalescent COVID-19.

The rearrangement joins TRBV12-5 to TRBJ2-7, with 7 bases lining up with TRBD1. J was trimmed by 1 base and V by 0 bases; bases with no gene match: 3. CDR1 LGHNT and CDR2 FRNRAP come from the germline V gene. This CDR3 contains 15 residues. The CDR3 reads CASGLVPGGSYEQYF. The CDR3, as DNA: TGTGCTAGTGGTTTGGTTCCAGGGGGTTCCTACGAGCAGTACTTC. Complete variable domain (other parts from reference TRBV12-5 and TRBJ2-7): DARVTQTPRHKVTEMGQEVTMRCQPILGHNTVFWYRQTMMQGLELLAYFRNRAPLDDSGMPKDRFSAEMPDATLATLKIQPSEPRDSAVYFCASGLVPGGSYEQYFGPGTRLTVT.

CDR3 coding DNA: TGCGCCAGCAGCAACTCCTTACAGGGGGCAGGTGAAGCTTTCTTT. Its protein is CASSNSLQGAGEAFF. The gene calls are TRBV5-1 and TRBJ1-1, with 9 bases matching TRBD1. CDR3 length equals 15 residues. The ends lost 4 bases at V and 7 bases at J; junction bases unmatched: 11. Germline CDR1 and CDR2: SGHRS and YFSETQ.

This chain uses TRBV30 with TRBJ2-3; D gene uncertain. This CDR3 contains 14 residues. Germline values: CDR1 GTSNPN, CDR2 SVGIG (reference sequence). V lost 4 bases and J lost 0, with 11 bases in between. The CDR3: CAWTSPPSTDTQYF. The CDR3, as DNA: TGTGCCTGGACCAGTCCGCCTAGCACAGATACGCAGTATTTT.

The CDR3 DNA follows: TGTGCCAGCAGTTCTAGCGGGAGGGGGCTAAGCACAGATACGCAGTATTTT. It codes for CASSSSGRGLSTDTQYF. The chain has TRBV27 and TRBJ2-3; 12 bases fit TRBD2. From germline, CDR1 is MNHEY and CDR2 SMNVEV (reference sequence). CDR3 length: 17 amino acids. V was pared by 4 bases and J by 0 bases, with 5 bases of the junction left unmatched.

The CDR3 nucleotides are TGTGCCAGCAGTTTGGGCTCTAATGAAAAACTGTTTTTT. Its protein is CASSLGSNEKLFF. The chain carries TRBV28 and TRBJ1-4, with D unresolved. V was clipped by 3 bases and J by 3 bases, with 5 bases between them. Germline V gives CDR1 MDHEN, CDR2 SYDVKM. The CDR3 covers 13 residues.

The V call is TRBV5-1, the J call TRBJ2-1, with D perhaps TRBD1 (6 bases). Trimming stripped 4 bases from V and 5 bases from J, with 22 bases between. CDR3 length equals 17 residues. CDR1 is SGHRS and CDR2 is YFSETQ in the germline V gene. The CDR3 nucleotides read TGCGCCAGCAGCAGAGCCCCCCCAGGGGTGACCCACAATGAGCAGTTCTTC. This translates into CASSRAPPGVTHNEQFF. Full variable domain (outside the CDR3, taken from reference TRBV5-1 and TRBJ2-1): KAGVTQTPRYLIKTRGQQVTLSCSPISGHRSVSWYQQTPGQGLQFLFEYFSETQRNKGNFPGRFSGRQFSNSRSEMNVSTLELGDSALYLCASSRAPPGVTHNEQFFGPGTRLTVL.

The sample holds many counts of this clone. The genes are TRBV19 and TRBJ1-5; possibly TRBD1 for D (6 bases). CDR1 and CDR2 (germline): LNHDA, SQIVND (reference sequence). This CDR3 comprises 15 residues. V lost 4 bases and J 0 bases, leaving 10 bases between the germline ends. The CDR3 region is CASSRTVYSNQPQHF. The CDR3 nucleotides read TGTGCCAGTAGTAGGACAGTCTATAGCAATCAGCCCCAGCATTTT.

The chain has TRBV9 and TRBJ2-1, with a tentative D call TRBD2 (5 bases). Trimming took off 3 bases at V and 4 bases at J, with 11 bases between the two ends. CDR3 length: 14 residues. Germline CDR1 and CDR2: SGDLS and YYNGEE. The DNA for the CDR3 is TGTGCCAGCAGCGCTTCGCGACTATACAATGAGCAGTTCTTC. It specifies CASSASRLYNEQFF.

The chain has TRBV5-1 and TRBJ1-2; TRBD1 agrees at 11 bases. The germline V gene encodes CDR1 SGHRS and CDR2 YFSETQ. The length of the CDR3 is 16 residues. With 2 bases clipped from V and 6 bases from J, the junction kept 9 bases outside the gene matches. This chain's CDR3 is CASSLIPGQGVDGYTF. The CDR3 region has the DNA TGCGCCAGCAGCTTAATTCCGGGACAGGGGGTAGATGGCTACACCTTC.

The CDR3 coding sequence is TGTGCCAGCAGAGAGAGGGGGCTCGCCAGCACTGAAGCTTTCTTT. This translates into CASRERGLASTEAFF. V usage is TRBV6-5 and J usage is TRBJ1-1; 7 nucleotides align to TRBD1. CDR1 and CDR2 from the germline V gene are MNHEY and SVGAGI. With 6 bases clipped from V and 4 bases from J, the junction kept 11 bases outside the gene matches. The CDR3 consists of 15 residues.

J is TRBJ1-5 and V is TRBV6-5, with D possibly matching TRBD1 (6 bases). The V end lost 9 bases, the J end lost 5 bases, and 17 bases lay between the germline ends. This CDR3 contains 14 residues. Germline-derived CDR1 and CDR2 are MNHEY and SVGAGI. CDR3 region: CASRGTVKDQPQHF. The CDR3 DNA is TGTGCCAGTAGGGGGACGGTGAAGGATCAGCCCCAGCATTTT.

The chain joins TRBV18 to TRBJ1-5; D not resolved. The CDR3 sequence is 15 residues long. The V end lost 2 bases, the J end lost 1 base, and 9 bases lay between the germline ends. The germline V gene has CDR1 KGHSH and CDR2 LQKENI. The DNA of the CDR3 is TGTGCCAGCTCACCAGCGAGGCTGAGCAATCAGCCCCAGCATTTT. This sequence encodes CASSPARLSNQPQHF.

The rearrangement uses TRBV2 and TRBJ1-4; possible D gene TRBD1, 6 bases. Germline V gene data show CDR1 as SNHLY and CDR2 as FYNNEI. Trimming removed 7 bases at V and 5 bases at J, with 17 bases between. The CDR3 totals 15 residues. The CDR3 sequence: CASTDFGTSNEKLFF. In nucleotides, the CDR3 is TGTGCCAGCACGGATTTCGGGACATCGAATGAAAAACTGTTTTTT.

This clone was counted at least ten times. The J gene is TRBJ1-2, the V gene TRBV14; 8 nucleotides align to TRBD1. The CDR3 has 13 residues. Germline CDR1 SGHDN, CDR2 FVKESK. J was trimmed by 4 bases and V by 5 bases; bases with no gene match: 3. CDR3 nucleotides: TGTGCCAGCAGCGACAGGGGAAGCTATGGCTACACCTTC. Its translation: CASSDRGSYGYTF.

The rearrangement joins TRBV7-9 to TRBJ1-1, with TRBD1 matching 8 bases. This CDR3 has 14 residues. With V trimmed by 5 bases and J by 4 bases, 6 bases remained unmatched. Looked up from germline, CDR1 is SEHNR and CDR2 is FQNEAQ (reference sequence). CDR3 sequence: CASSLDRGTTEAFF. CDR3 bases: TGTGCCAGCAGCCTAGACAGGGGTACCACTGAAGCTTTCTTT.

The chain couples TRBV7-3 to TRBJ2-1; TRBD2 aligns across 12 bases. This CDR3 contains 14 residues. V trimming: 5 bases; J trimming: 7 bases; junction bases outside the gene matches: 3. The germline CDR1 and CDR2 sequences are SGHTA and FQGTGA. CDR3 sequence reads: CASSQTSGGNEQFF. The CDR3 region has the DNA TGTGCCAGCAGCCAGACTAGCGGGGGAAATGAGCAGTTCTTC.

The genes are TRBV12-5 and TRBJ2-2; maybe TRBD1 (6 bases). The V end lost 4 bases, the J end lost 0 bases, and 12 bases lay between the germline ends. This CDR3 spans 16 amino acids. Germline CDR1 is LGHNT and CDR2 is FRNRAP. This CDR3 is CASGSGTLANTGELFF. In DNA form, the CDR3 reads TGTGCTAGTGGTTCAGGGACACTCGCGAACACCGGGGAGCTGTTTTTT.

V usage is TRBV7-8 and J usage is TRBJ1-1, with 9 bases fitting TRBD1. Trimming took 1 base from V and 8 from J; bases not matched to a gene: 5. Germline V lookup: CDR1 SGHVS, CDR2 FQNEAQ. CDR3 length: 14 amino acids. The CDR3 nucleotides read TGTGCCAGCAGCTTAGTATTAGGACAGGGGGAAGCTTTCTTT. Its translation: CASSLVLGQGEAFF.

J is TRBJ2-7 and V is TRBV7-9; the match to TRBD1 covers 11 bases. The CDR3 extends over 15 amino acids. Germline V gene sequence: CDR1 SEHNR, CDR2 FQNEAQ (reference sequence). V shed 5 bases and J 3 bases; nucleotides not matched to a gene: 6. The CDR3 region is CASSPGTGGDYEQYF. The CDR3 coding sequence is TGTGCCAGCAGCCCTGGGACAGGGGGGGACTACGAGCAGTACTTC.

CDR3 amino acids: CASSAWRGDRAGEKLFF. DNA for the CDR3: TGTGCCAGCAGCGCCTGGCGGGGTGACAGGGCTGGTGAAAAACTGTTTTTT. The chain joins TRBV21-1 to TRBJ1-4; the D call of TRBD1 is as the table states it, not checked on the DNA. TRBV21-1 is reported as a pseudogene. This CDR3 has 17 amino acids.

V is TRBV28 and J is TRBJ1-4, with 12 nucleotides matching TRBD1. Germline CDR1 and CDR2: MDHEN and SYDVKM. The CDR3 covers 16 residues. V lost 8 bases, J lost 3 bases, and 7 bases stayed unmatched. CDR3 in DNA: TGTGCCAGCGGGTCCGGGACAGGGGGCCCTAATGAAAAACTGTTTTTT. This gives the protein CASGSGTGGPNEKLFF.